This is a list of T cell receptor beta chains from one sample in a study of patients and donors after allogeneic stem cell transplantation. TCRdb called the RT-PCR reads again in MiXCR, with one record for every CDR3 protein. The table includes roughly 40,000 distinct CDR3 sequences, roughly 30% detected once. The sample taken for sequencing was blood, either unsorted or a sorted T cell fraction (not recorded which). The receptors were sampled from a human donor who was either an allogeneic HSCT recipient or a stem cell or donor lymphocyte infusion donor (not recorded which). It is not recorded whose cells these are; they may come from a transplant donor. Both conserved end residues are part of each CDR3.

j_call v_call cdr3_aa
TRBJ2-3 TRBV20-1 CSAEGQGRWDTQYF
TRBJ2-7 TRBV27 CASSLVLRAYEQYF
TRBJ1-4 TRBV15 CATRSRSRADEKLFF
TRBJ1-2 TRBV12-3/TRBV12-4 CASSYRTGRYGYTF
TRBJ2-1 TRBV6-5 CASKDTDGHEQFF
TRBJ2-7 TRBV24-1 CATSDGHPYEQYF
TRBJ2-5 TRBV11-2 CASSLVLGKLQETQYF
TRBJ2-1 TRBV12-3/TRBV12-4 CASRTRENNEQFF
TRBJ2-2 TRBV10-3 CATRNREGTGELFF
TRBJ1-3 TRBV4-1 CASSHRIASGNTIYF
TRBJ2-3 TRBV7-7 CASSHGQGSSLDTQYF
TRBJ1-1 TRBV7-9 CASSLRIEGSATEAFF
TRBJ2-5 TRBV29-1 CSVPRPLQETQYF
TRBJ2-4 TRBV12-3/TRBV12-4 CASRGPLGDIQYF
TRBJ2-5 TRBV9 CASSVEPAETQYF
TRBJ2-6 TRBV29-1 CSVEHLSGTGANVLTF
TRBJ2-3 TRBV7-9 CASSPKGVTQYF
TRBJ1-5 TRBV12-3/TRBV12-4 CASSSPDRPQPQHF
TRBJ1-5 TRBV28 CASSWKGIQPQHF
TRBJ1-1 TRBV10-3 CAIRTPGGNTEAFF
TRBJ1-1 TRBV7-9 CASSRSTGFSSGNTEAFF
TRBJ1-3 TRBV5-1 CASSLVGSSGNTIYF
TRBJ2-7 TRBV10-3 CAIRLAGEDYEQYF
TRBJ2-5 TRBV20-1 CSARDRIRDNQETQYF
TRBJ1-2 TRBV7-2 CASSLAGTSGYTF
TRBJ1-1 TRBV9 CASSRTGGNTEAFF
TRBJ2-5 TRBV6-6 CASSYSRGSWQETQYF
TRBJ2-5 TRBV28 CASSVLLETQYF